This entry is about one TCR beta chain. Its specificity is not known. This specimen belongs to a study of glioma-infiltrating T cells. Points from the study as a whole: Non-neoplastic patients had below-expected tissue-blood divergence, while all gliomas exceeded expectation. Only very few CDR3 sequences appeared in both tissue and blood.

This CDR3 region has 14 residues. Trimming stripped 6 bases from V and 0 bases from J, with 8 bases between. CDR1 and CDR2 from the germline V gene are SNHLY and FYNNEI. Amplification of TCR alpha and beta CDR3 regions from RNA used iRepertoire nested multiplex PCR. One-step reverse transcription and amplification started from approximately 100-400 ng of tissue mRNA or PBMC total RNA. TCRdb reprocessed the multiplex PCR reads via MiXCR and lists one record per CDR3 protein. The table has around 100,000 distinct CDR3 sequences, 25% to 35% seen once. This TCR came from a human donor with low-grade glioma or glioblastoma, undergoing nonglioma brain surgery, or in good health (not recorded which). The chain has TRBV2 and TRBJ2-2; possibly TRBD1 for D (5 bases). Material for sequencing was glioma tissue, nonneoplastic brain tissue, or PBMCs (not recorded which). The CDR3, as DNA: TGTGCCAGCAGAGACAGAGCGAACACCGGGGAGCTGTTTTTT. Protein product: CASRDRANTGELFF.